This is a list of T cell receptor beta chains from one sample in a study of post-analysis software for immune sequencing data. TCRdb processed the PCR reads anew with MiXCR; each CDR3 protein has one entry. The table records under 900,000 distinct CDR3 sequences, roughly half of them present only once. Sequenced: blood. The receptors shown here come from a girl aged 5-17 years with multiple sclerosis. CDR3s include the opening cysteine and the closing phenylalanine or tryptophan. The D gene is left open where the match is weak. Not all rows give a size; the values are once, few, many and, for expanded clones, a class.

v_gene: TRBV7-2; j_gene: TRBJ2-2; abundance: .; d_gene: TRBD2; CDR3nt: TGCGCCAGCAGCTACTCCGGGACTAGCGGTACCGGGGAGCTGTTTTTT; CDR3aa: CASSYSGTSGTGELFF
v_gene: TRBV5-1; j_gene: TRBJ2-1; abundance: .; d_gene: TRBD2; CDR3nt: TGCGCCAGCAGCGACCGACTAGCGGGGCACAATGAGCAGTTCTTC; CDR3aa: CASSDRLAGHNEQFF
v_gene: TRBV6-1; j_gene: TRBJ2-7; abundance: .; d_gene: TRBD1; CDR3nt: TGTGCCAGCAGTGAGCGGGACAGGGGGTCCTACGAGCAGTACTTC; CDR3aa: CASSERDRGSYEQYF
v_gene: TRBV5-1; j_gene: TRBJ2-1; abundance: few; d_gene: TRBD1; CDR3nt: TGCGCCAGCAGCCCGACAGGGATGGATAGGTACAATGAGCAGTTCTTC; CDR3aa: CASSPTGMDRYNEQFF
v_gene: TRBV5-5; j_gene: TRBJ2-2; abundance: .; d_gene: .; CDR3nt: TGTGCCAGCAGCCAATCCACAGGCCCGAACACCGGGGAGCTGTTTTTT; CDR3aa: CASSQSTGPNTGELFF
v_gene: TRBV27; j_gene: TRBJ2-7; abundance: few; d_gene: .; CDR3nt: TGTGCCAGCAGTTTGTCCGAGGGGCGCAAATTCTACGAGCAGTACTTC; CDR3aa: CASSLSEGRKFYEQYF
v_gene: TRBV10-3; j_gene: TRBJ2-7; abundance: .; d_gene: .; CDR3nt: TGTGCCATCAGACAGGGTGATGGCGAGCAGTACTTC; CDR3aa: CAIRQGDGEQYF
v_gene: TRBV6-1; j_gene: TRBJ2-3; abundance: once; d_gene: .; CDR3nt: TGTGCCAGCAGTGAAGGCATTAGCTCCAGAGATACGCAGTATTTT; CDR3aa: CASSEGISSRDTQYF
v_gene: TRBV10-3; j_gene: TRBJ1-5; abundance: .; d_gene: TRBD1; CDR3nt: TGTGCCATCGGACAGGGAGAAGGCCAGCCCCAGCATTTT; CDR3aa: CAIGQGEGQPQHF
v_gene: TRBV7-9; j_gene: TRBJ2-7; abundance: .; d_gene: TRBD1; CDR3nt: TGTGCCAGCAGCTTTCCCACAGGGGACGAGCAGTACTTC; CDR3aa: CASSFPTGDEQYF
v_gene: TRBV11-3; j_gene: TRBJ2-5; abundance: .; d_gene: .; CDR3nt: TGTGCCAGCAGCTTTTCGGCGGGGGCGGGGGAGACCCAGTACTTC; CDR3aa: CASSFSAGAGETQYF
v_gene: TRBV20-1; j_gene: TRBJ1-2; abundance: .; d_gene: .; CDR3nt: TGCAGTGCCCGAGGAGAGGTCAGCTATGGCTACACCTTC; CDR3aa: CSARGEVSYGYTF
v_gene: TRBV29-1; j_gene: TRBJ1-5; abundance: .; d_gene: TRBD1; CDR3nt: TGCAGCGCCCTCCTCGGGGGCGGGACAGTCGATCAGCCCCAGCATTTT; CDR3aa: CSALLGGGTVDQPQHF
v_gene: TRBV7-9; j_gene: TRBJ2-5; abundance: .; d_gene: .; CDR3nt: TGTGCCAGCAGTTTACTATCCGTAGGTGGGACCCAGTACTTC; CDR3aa: CASSLLSVGGTQYF
v_gene: TRBV20-1; j_gene: TRBJ2-5; abundance: few; d_gene: TRBD2; CDR3nt: TGCAGTGCCCGCAAAGGGTTCAGCGGGAGGGCCTACGAGACCCAGTACTTC; CDR3aa: CSARKGFSGRAYETQYF
v_gene: TRBV12-3/TRBV12-4; j_gene: TRBJ1-2; abundance: .; d_gene: .; CDR3nt: TGTGCCAGCAGCCTCAAGGGGACGGGTCATTCGGGCTACACCTTC; CDR3aa: CASSLKGTGHSGYTF
v_gene: TRBV12-3/TRBV12-4; j_gene: TRBJ2-1; abundance: .; d_gene: .; CDR3nt: TGTGCCAGCAGTTTTATCGGAACTGAGCAGTTCTTC; CDR3aa: CASSFIGTEQFF
v_gene: TRBV12-3/TRBV12-4; j_gene: TRBJ2-7; abundance: few; d_gene: TRBD1; CDR3nt: TGTGCCAGCAGTTTTCAGGGGGCGGGCGAGCAGTACTTC; CDR3aa: CASSFQGAGEQYF
v_gene: TRBV29-1; j_gene: TRBJ2-7; abundance: few; d_gene: TRBD2; CDR3nt: TGCGGCGTTAGCGGGTGGGGGGACGAGCAGTACTTC; CDR3aa: CGVSGWGDEQYF
v_gene: TRBV10-3; j_gene: TRBJ2-3; abundance: .; d_gene: TRBD2; CDR3nt: TGTGCCATCACCGAGAGGGCGGGAGATATGTATACGCAGTATTTT; CDR3aa: CAITERAGDMYTQYF
v_gene: TRBV12-3/TRBV12-4; j_gene: TRBJ2-6; abundance: .; d_gene: .; CDR3nt: TGTGCCAGCAGTTTGCTTCTCTCGGCCAACGTCCTGACTTTC; CDR3aa: CASSLLLSANVLTF
v_gene: TRBV20-1; j_gene: TRBJ2-7; abundance: .; d_gene: TRBD1; CDR3nt: TGCAGTGTTCAACCGGGACAGGGACACCCCTACGAGCAGTACTTC; CDR3aa: CSVQPGQGHPYEQYF
v_gene: TRBV10-3; j_gene: TRBJ1-6; abundance: .; d_gene: .; CDR3nt: TGTGCCATCTGGCGGGGGGCTAATTCACCCCTCCACTTT; CDR3aa: CAIWRGANSPLHF
v_gene: TRBV7-9; j_gene: TRBJ1-2; abundance: .; d_gene: .; CDR3nt: TGTGCCAGCAGCTTAGAGCAGGTCCGCACCACCTTC; CDR3aa: CASSLEQVRTTF
v_gene: TRBV2; j_gene: TRBJ2-1; abundance: .; d_gene: TRBD2; CDR3nt: TGTGCCAGCAGGCGAACTAGCGGAGGCCACAATGAGCAGTTCTTC; CDR3aa: CASRRTSGGHNEQFF
v_gene: TRBV3-1; j_gene: TRBJ2-3; abundance: .; d_gene: .; CDR3nt: TGTGCCAGCAGCCAAGGGACAACCACAGATACGCAGTATTTT; CDR3aa: CASSQGTTTDTQYF
v_gene: TRBV18; j_gene: TRBJ2-5; abundance: .; d_gene: TRBD1; CDR3nt: TGTGCCAGCTCACGGCCGGGACAGGGGGCCATGGAGACCCAGTACTTC; CDR3aa: CASSRPGQGAMETQYF
v_gene: TRBV12-3/TRBV12-4; j_gene: TRBJ2-1; abundance: .; d_gene: .; CDR3nt: TGTGCCAGCAGAGTCGGGCGGAATGAGCAGTTCTTC; CDR3aa: CASRVGRNEQFF
v_gene: TRBV7-3; j_gene: TRBJ2-1; abundance: .; d_gene: TRBD2; CDR3nt: TGTGCCAGCAGCTCCTCGACTAGCGGGAGAGTCCTCAGCTCCTACAATGAGCAGTTCTTC; CDR3aa: CASSSSTSGRVLSSYNEQFF
v_gene: TRBV5-1; j_gene: TRBJ2-7; abundance: .; d_gene: .; CDR3nt: TGCGCCAGCAGGATATCAAGCGGCAGCTCCTACGAGCAGTACTTC; CDR3aa: CASRISSGSSYEQYF
v_gene: TRBV5-1; j_gene: TRBJ2-7; abundance: once; d_gene: .; CDR3nt: TGCGCCAGCAGCATACGACCCCGGGACAACACTGCGGAGCAGTACTTC; CDR3aa: CASSIRPRDNTAEQYF
v_gene: TRBV6-6; j_gene: TRBJ2-4; abundance: .; d_gene: TRBD2; CDR3nt: TGTGCCAGCGGGGGGGGGAACATTCAGTACTTC; CDR3aa: CASGGGNIQYF
v_gene: TRBV20-1; j_gene: TRBJ2-5; abundance: .; d_gene: .; CDR3nt: TGCAGTGCTGTCGGGACAACCCAAGAGACCCAGTACTTC; CDR3aa: CSAVGTTQETQYF
v_gene: TRBV5-1; j_gene: TRBJ2-1; abundance: .; d_gene: TRBD2; CDR3nt: TGCGCCAGCAGCTTGCGGCCGGGACTAGCTCTCCTGGGTGAGCAGTTCTTC; CDR3aa: CASSLRPGLALLGEQFF
v_gene: TRBV20-1; j_gene: TRBJ2-5; abundance: .; d_gene: .; CDR3nt: TGCAGTGCTAGACAGAGGAATAGCAATCAGCCCCAGTACTTC; CDR3aa: CSARQRNSNQPQYF
v_gene: TRBV20-1; j_gene: TRBJ2-4; abundance: .; d_gene: .; CDR3nt: TGCAGTGCTAGAGATACGGGCTTGGGGCAGTACTTC; CDR3aa: CSARDTGLGQYF
v_gene: TRBV5-1; j_gene: TRBJ2-1; abundance: .; d_gene: .; CDR3nt: TGCGCCAGCAGCTTGGCGTCCTCGTTATCGGGGTGCAATGAGCAGTTCTTC; CDR3aa: CASSLASSLSGCNEQFF
v_gene: TRBV20-1; j_gene: TRBJ2-7; abundance: .; d_gene: .; CDR3nt: TGCAGTGCTAGAGCCTCGGACCAGACCAACTACGAGCAGTACTTC; CDR3aa: CSARASDQTNYEQYF
v_gene: TRBV5-5; j_gene: TRBJ2-7; abundance: .; d_gene: TRBD1; CDR3nt: TGTGCCAGCCGTGATTTGGACAGGGGAACCTACGAGCAGTACTTC; CDR3aa: CASRDLDRGTYEQYF
v_gene: TRBV6-6; j_gene: TRBJ2-1; abundance: .; d_gene: .; CDR3nt: TGTGCCAGCAGTTACTCGCGGACAGAAGATGAGCAGTTCTTC; CDR3aa: CASSYSRTEDEQFF
v_gene: TRBV9; j_gene: TRBJ2-2; abundance: .; d_gene: .; CDR3nt: TGTGCCAGCAGCCGGGACCAGAACACCGGGGAGCTGTTTTTT; CDR3aa: CASSRDQNTGELFF
v_gene: TRBV7-2; j_gene: TRBJ2-7; abundance: few; d_gene: TRBD2; CDR3nt: TGTGCCAGCAGCTTTAGAGCGGGGGGGAACGAGCAGTACTTC; CDR3aa: CASSFRAGGNEQYF
v_gene: TRBV7-9; j_gene: TRBJ2-1; abundance: once; d_gene: .; CDR3nt: TGTGCCAGCAGCTTAGCAACAGGACCTACCCCCAATGAGCAGTTCTTC; CDR3aa: CASSLATGPTPNEQFF